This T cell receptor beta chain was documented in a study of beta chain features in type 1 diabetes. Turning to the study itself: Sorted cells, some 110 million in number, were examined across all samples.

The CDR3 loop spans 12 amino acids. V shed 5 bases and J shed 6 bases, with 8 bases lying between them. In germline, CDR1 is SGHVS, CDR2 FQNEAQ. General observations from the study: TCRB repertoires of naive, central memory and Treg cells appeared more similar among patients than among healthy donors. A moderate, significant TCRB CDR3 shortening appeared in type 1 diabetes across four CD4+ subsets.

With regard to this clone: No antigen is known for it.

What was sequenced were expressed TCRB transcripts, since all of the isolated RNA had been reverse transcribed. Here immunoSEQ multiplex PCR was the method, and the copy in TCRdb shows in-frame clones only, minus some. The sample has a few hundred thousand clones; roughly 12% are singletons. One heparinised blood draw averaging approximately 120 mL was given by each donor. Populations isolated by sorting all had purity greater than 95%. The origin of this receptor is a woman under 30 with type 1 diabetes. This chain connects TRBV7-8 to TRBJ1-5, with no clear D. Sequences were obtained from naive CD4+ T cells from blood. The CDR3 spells CASSLSAQPQHF. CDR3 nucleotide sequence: TGTGCCAGCAGCCTCAGTGCTCAGCCCCAGCATTTT.